This T cell receptor (beta chain) emerged from a study listed by TCRdb under 2016. Receptors were amplified or captured by RT-PCR. Sequencing was carried out with an Illumina MiSeq. TCRdb trimmed the raw reads at Q25, called clones with MiXCR and kept productive beta chains. Identical CDR3 protein sequences are pooled into one entry, listed with their most common genes and DNA. This sample comprises hundreds of thousands of distinct CDR3 sequences, approximately 15% of them detected only once. The ten largest clones take up just over 3.5% of the sample. V and J are trimmed by 5 bases and 6 bases, and the gene matches miss 10 bases of the junction. Looking up the germline V gene yields CDR1 SGHVS and CDR2 FQNEAQ. CDR3 length: 15 amino acids, cysteine to phenylalanine. The retained sequence is limited to the CDR3, 45 bases, with the frame set at the first base. This clonotype was detected ten times or more. Its antigen is currently not known. No much larger clone is present one base from it, and per-base qualities are unavailable.

Here the chain combines TRBV7-8 and TRBJ2-7; 10 of the junction bases match TRBD1. Material for sequencing was memory CD4+ T cells from blood. The sequence was collected from a female donor in good health, serving as a healthy control. The CDR3 loop reads CASSNNNGDRGEQYF. At the DNA level, the sequence is TGTGCCAGCAGCAACAACAACGGGGACAGGGGCGAGCAGTACTTC.